This T cell receptor (beta chain) came from a study of preoperative IRX-2 immunotherapy in early breast cancer. Measured with immunoSEQ multiplex PCR; TCRdb has only the in-frame clones, and not every one. Of 35,000 to 40,000 clones in the sample, approximately 85% are singletons; the top ten hold roughly 1.5%. Treatment defined: preoperative locoregional IRX-2 cytokine immunotherapy. Samples came from a phase Ib trial of preoperative locoregional IRX-2 cytokine immunotherapy. The CDR3 is 15 residues long. V was cut by 5 bases and J by 2 bases, with 12 bases left in between. Germline lookup yields CDR1 SGHNT and CDR2 YENEEA.

The sequencing here drew on lymph node tissue, taken after IRX-2 immunotherapy. The sequence came from a human donor with breast cancer. This sequence joins TRBV11-3 and TRBJ1-4; tentatively, D is TRBD1 (5 bases). CDR3 sequence: CASSVSGGTNEKLFF. In nucleotides, the CDR3 is TGTGCCAGCAGCGTCTCTGGGGGGACTAATGAAAAACTGTTTTTT.